This is a list of T cell receptor beta chains from one sample in a study of blood T cell repertoires in COVID-19. Using immunoSEQ multiplex PCR, the repertoire was profiled, and TCRdb retains in-frame clones only, with some absent. This repertoire shows about 220,000 clones, almost 85% found once; its top ten account for about 2.5%. Sequencing was performed on peripheral blood. Receptor source: an older woman with COVID-19, enrolled during active disease. Both conserved end residues are part of each CDR3. Fields, in order: J gene, D gene, V gene, clone size, CDR3 protein, CDR3 DNA. A D gene is named only where the DNA matches it firmly. Rows give clone size only sometimes, using once, few, many, or a class for an expanded clone.

j_gene: TRBJ1-6; d_gene: -; v_gene: TRBV19; abundance: once; CDR3aa: CASRITGRNSPLHF; CDR3nt: TGTGCCAGTAGGATAACAGGGCGGAATTCACCCCTCCACTTT
j_gene: TRBJ1-1; d_gene: TRBD1; v_gene: TRBV5-5; abundance: -; CDR3aa: CASSGSDRGGTEAFF; CDR3nt: TGTGCCAGCAGCGGGTCGGACAGGGGAGGCACTGAAGCTTTCTTT
j_gene: TRBJ2-7; d_gene: -; v_gene: TRBV15; abundance: once; CDR3aa: CATSSLVDEQYF; CDR3nt: TGTGCCACCAGCAGCCTAGTCGACGAGCAGTACTTC
j_gene: TRBJ2-7; d_gene: TRBD2; v_gene: TRBV3-1/TRBV3-2; abundance: -; CDR3aa: CASSSSGKYEQYF; CDR3nt: TGTGCCAGCAGCTCAAGCGGGAAGTACGAGCAGTACTTC
j_gene: TRBJ1-2; d_gene: -; v_gene: TRBV9; abundance: many; CDR3aa: CASSVGQDPYGYTF; CDR3nt: TGTGCCAGCAGCGTGGGGCAGGATCCTTATGGCTACACCTTC
j_gene: TRBJ2-1; d_gene: -; v_gene: TRBV3-1/TRBV3-2; abundance: -; CDR3aa: CASSQNGLYNEQFF; CDR3nt: TGTGCCAGCAGCCAGAACGGACTCTACAATGAGCAGTTCTTC
j_gene: TRBJ2-3; d_gene: -; v_gene: TRBV19; abundance: -; CDR3aa: CASSIDRPSLGTDTQYF; CDR3nt: TGTGCCAGTAGTATAGATCGGCCTAGCTTGGGCACAGATACGCAGTATTTT
j_gene: TRBJ2-7; d_gene: TRBD2; v_gene: TRBV5-4; abundance: -; CDR3aa: CASSPTSGGGRDEQYF; CDR3nt: TGTGCCAGCAGTCCAACTAGCGGGGGCGGAAGGGACGAGCAGTACTTC
j_gene: TRBJ1-5; d_gene: -; v_gene: TRBV19; abundance: -; CDR3aa: CASTTSGGGQPQHF; CDR3nt: TGTGCCAGTACCACCTCCGGGGGAGGTCAGCCCCAGCATTTT
j_gene: TRBJ2-1; d_gene: TRBD1; v_gene: TRBV6-2/TRBV6-3; abundance: -; CDR3aa: CASGLRGLVGNEQFF; CDR3nt: TGTGCCAGCGGCCTTAGGGGGCTCGTGGGGAATGAGCAGTTCTTC
j_gene: TRBJ1-5; d_gene: -; v_gene: TRBV6-5; abundance: -; CDR3aa: CASRREAGNQPQHF; CDR3nt: TGTGCCAGCCGTAGGGAGGCGGGCAATCAGCCCCAGCATTTT
j_gene: TRBJ1-2; d_gene: -; v_gene: TRBV30; abundance: -; CDR3aa: CAWAGTNYGYTF; CDR3nt: TGTGCCTGGGCCGGGACTAACTATGGCTACACCTTC
j_gene: TRBJ1-2; d_gene: TRBD1; v_gene: TRBV25-1; abundance: -; CDR3aa: CASSNKGALGYTF; CDR3nt: TGTGCCAGCAGTAACAAGGGGGCTTTAGGCTACACCTTC
j_gene: TRBJ1-4; d_gene: -; v_gene: TRBV15; abundance: -; CDR3aa: CATSRDLRGALTNEKLFF; CDR3nt: TGTGCCACCAGCAGAGATCTTCGGGGGGCCCTGACTAATGAAAAACTGTTTTTT
j_gene: TRBJ1-2; d_gene: TRBD1; v_gene: TRBV12-3/TRBV12-4; abundance: few; CDR3aa: CASGRRGPGYTF; CDR3nt: TGTGCCAGCGGCCGCAGGGGGCCAGGCTACACCTTC
j_gene: TRBJ2-6; d_gene: TRBD1; v_gene: TRBV7-9; abundance: -; CDR3aa: CASRRDRTSSGANVLTF; CDR3nt: TGTGCCAGCCGCCGGGACAGGACTTCCTCTGGGGCCAACGTCCTGACTTTC
j_gene: TRBJ1-2; d_gene: -; v_gene: TRBV19; abundance: -; CDR3aa: CASSTAGIRTANYGYTF; CDR3nt: TGTGCCAGTAGTACGGCAGGCATTAGGACAGCTAACTATGGCTACACCTTC
j_gene: TRBJ1-2; d_gene: TRBD1; v_gene: TRBV3-1/TRBV3-2; abundance: -; CDR3aa: CASSQDLVQGINGYTF; CDR3nt: TGTGCCAGCAGCCAAGACTTGGTACAGGGGATCAATGGCTACACCTTC
j_gene: TRBJ1-1; d_gene: TRBD1; v_gene: TRBV7-3; abundance: -; CDR3aa: CASSQQGGANTEAFF; CDR3nt: TGTGCCAGCAGCCAGCAAGGGGGCGCGAACACTGAAGCTTTCTTT
j_gene: TRBJ1-2; d_gene: TRBD1; v_gene: TRBV2; abundance: -; CDR3aa: CASRKNLGTGLANYGYTF; CDR3nt: TGTGCCAGCAGGAAGAATCTCGGGACAGGGTTAGCTAACTATGGCTACACCTTC
j_gene: TRBJ2-1; d_gene: TRBD2; v_gene: TRBV11-3; abundance: -; CDR3aa: CASSWTSGDGNEQFF; CDR3nt: TGTGCCAGCAGCTGGACTAGCGGGGATGGCAATGAGCAGTTCTTC
j_gene: TRBJ1-2; d_gene: -; v_gene: TRBV7-2; abundance: once; CDR3aa: CASSLDGGGTYGYTF; CDR3nt: TGTGCCAGCAGCTTAGATGGGGGCGGAACGTATGGCTACACCTTC
j_gene: TRBJ2-7; d_gene: -; v_gene: TRBV5-1; abundance: -; CDR3aa: CASRGGDGGSYEQYF; CDR3nt: TGCGCCAGCAGGGGCGGGGACGGGGGTTCCTACGAGCAGTACTTC
j_gene: TRBJ2-7; d_gene: TRBD1; v_gene: TRBV10-3; abundance: -; CDR3aa: CAISRTGAYEQYF; CDR3nt: TGTGCCATCAGTCGAACAGGGGCCTACGAGCAGTACTTC
j_gene: TRBJ1-2; d_gene: TRBD1; v_gene: TRBV19; abundance: -; CDR3aa: CASRQTHGDRGNYGYTF; CDR3nt: TGTGCCAGTAGACAGACCCATGGGGACAGGGGAAACTATGGCTACACCTTC
j_gene: TRBJ2-5; d_gene: TRBD1; v_gene: TRBV11-3; abundance: once; CDR3aa: CASSPETGGGRETQYF; CDR3nt: TGTGCCAGCAGCCCGGAGACAGGGGGGGGGCGTGAGACCCAGTACTTC
j_gene: TRBJ2-1; d_gene: -; v_gene: TRBV6-6; abundance: -; CDR3aa: CASSYGGQPDEQFF; CDR3nt: TGTGCCAGCAGTTACGGCGGTCAACCGGATGAGCAGTTCTTC
j_gene: TRBJ2-5; d_gene: TRBD1; v_gene: TRBV10-3; abundance: few; CDR3aa: CAISLLNRDSQETQYF; CDR3nt: TGTGCCATCAGCCTGCTAAACCGGGACAGCCAAGAGACCCAGTACTTC
j_gene: TRBJ1-6; d_gene: TRBD1; v_gene: TRBV19; abundance: -; CDR3aa: CASSGRQGSYNSPLHF; CDR3nt: TGTGCCAGTAGTGGACGACAGGGATCCTATAATTCACCCCTCCACTTT
j_gene: TRBJ1-1; d_gene: TRBD1; v_gene: TRBV30; abundance: -; CDR3aa: CAWSSQGVEAFF; CDR3nt: TGTGCCTGGAGCTCCCAGGGGGTTGAAGCTTTCTTT
j_gene: TRBJ2-7; d_gene: TRBD2; v_gene: TRBV3-1/TRBV3-2; abundance: -; CDR3aa: CASSQGRGLAGQRGEQYF; CDR3nt: TGTGCCAGCAGCCAAGGACGGGGACTAGCGGGCCAGAGGGGCGAGCAGTACTTC
j_gene: TRBJ1-1; d_gene: -; v_gene: TRBV29-1; abundance: -; CDR3aa: CSVVPRTEAFF; CDR3nt: TGCAGCGTTGTCCCCAGGACTGAAGCTTTCTTT
j_gene: TRBJ2-5; d_gene: -; v_gene: TRBV2; abundance: -; CDR3aa: CASSEGYTTQYF; CDR3nt: TGTGCCAGCAGTGAGGGCTATACTACCCAGTACTTC
j_gene: TRBJ2-5; d_gene: TRBD2; v_gene: TRBV7-3; abundance: few; CDR3aa: CASSLLAEQETQYF; CDR3nt: TGTGCCAGCAGCTTACTAGCGGAACAAGAGACCCAGTACTTC
j_gene: TRBJ2-5; d_gene: -; v_gene: TRBV20-1; abundance: -; CDR3aa: CSATKQETQYF; CDR3nt: TGCAGTGCTACAAAACAAGAGACCCAGTACTTC
j_gene: TRBJ1-1; d_gene: -; v_gene: TRBV11-3; abundance: -; CDR3aa: CASSRVVNTEAFF; CDR3nt: TGTGCCAGCAGCCGGGTGGTGAACACTGAAGCTTTCTTT
j_gene: TRBJ2-3; d_gene: TRBD2; v_gene: TRBV6-6; abundance: -; CDR3aa: CASSYSNLAEGDTQYF; CDR3nt: TGTGCCAGCAGTTACTCTAACCTAGCGGAGGGAGATACGCAGTATTTT
j_gene: TRBJ1-3; d_gene: -; v_gene: TRBV5-4; abundance: once; CDR3aa: CASSPRGGSSSGNTIYF; CDR3nt: TGTGCCAGCAGCCCCCGGGGGGGATCGAGCTCTGGAAACACCATATATTTT
j_gene: TRBJ1-2; d_gene: -; v_gene: TRBV6-5; abundance: -; CDR3aa: CASRDTIYGYTF; CDR3nt: TGTGCCAGCAGAGACACGATCTATGGCTACACCTTC
j_gene: TRBJ1-6; d_gene: TRBD1; v_gene: TRBV7-2; abundance: once; CDR3aa: CASSSTGGNSPLHF; CDR3nt: TGTGCCAGCAGCTCGACAGGGGGGAATTCACCCCTCCACTTT
j_gene: TRBJ2-3; d_gene: TRBD2; v_gene: TRBV7-6; abundance: -; CDR3aa: CASSLSSGAGDTQYF; CDR3nt: TGTGCCAGCAGCTTAAGTAGCGGGGCCGGAGATACGCAGTATTTT
j_gene: TRBJ1-2; d_gene: TRBD1; v_gene: TRBV3-1/TRBV3-2; abundance: -; CDR3aa: CASSTDRNYGYTF; CDR3nt: TGTGCCAGCAGCACGGACAGGAACTATGGCTACACCTTC
j_gene: TRBJ1-6; d_gene: -; v_gene: TRBV25-1; abundance: -; CDR3aa: CASMGGDGSPLHF; CDR3nt: TGTGCCAGCATGGGAGGGGATGGTTCACCCCTCCACTTT
j_gene: TRBJ2-7; d_gene: TRBD2; v_gene: TRBV29-1; abundance: -; CDR3aa: CSVLGLAGGDWDEQYF; CDR3nt: TGCAGCGTCCTGGGACTAGCAGGAGGGGATTGGGACGAGCAGTACTTC
j_gene: TRBJ1-4; d_gene: TRBD1; v_gene: TRBV30; abundance: -; CDR3aa: CAWRGLGQASEKLFF; CDR3nt: TGTGCCTGGAGGGGGCTCGGACAGGCGAGTGAAAAACTGTTTTTT
j_gene: TRBJ1-2; d_gene: TRBD1; v_gene: TRBV6-6; abundance: -; CDR3aa: CASRTLTGQGYTF; CDR3nt: TGTGCCAGCAGGACGCTGACAGGGCAGGGCTACACCTTC
j_gene: TRBJ2-5; d_gene: -; v_gene: TRBV5-4; abundance: -; CDR3aa: CASSLIGGVETQYF; CDR3nt: TGTGCCAGCAGCTTGATTGGGGGCGTCGAGACCCAGTACTTC
j_gene: TRBJ1-1; d_gene: -; v_gene: TRBV18; abundance: once; CDR3aa: CASSPATGLGNTEAFF; CDR3nt: TGTGCCAGCTCACCTGCGACAGGCTTGGGGAACACTGAAGCTTTCTTT
j_gene: TRBJ2-1; d_gene: -; v_gene: TRBV10-2; abundance: -; CDR3aa: CASSDSTESSYNEQFF; CDR3nt: TGCGCCAGCAGTGATTCCACAGAGAGCTCCTACAATGAGCAGTTCTTC
j_gene: TRBJ1-5; d_gene: -; v_gene: TRBV2; abundance: -; CDR3aa: CASRIGQVNQPQHF; CDR3nt: TGTGCCAGCAGAATTGGCCAGGTCAATCAGCCCCAGCATTTT
j_gene: TRBJ2-2; d_gene: TRBD1; v_gene: TRBV11-2; abundance: -; CDR3aa: CASSPAGQGNTGELFF; CDR3nt: TGTGCCAGCAGCCCAGCGGGACAGGGGAACACCGGGGAGCTGTTTTTT
j_gene: TRBJ1-1; d_gene: -; v_gene: TRBV5-1; abundance: -; CDR3aa: CASSLVQGGNTEAFF; CDR3nt: TGCGCCAGCAGCTTGGTCCAGGGAGGGAACACTGAAGCTTTCTTT
j_gene: TRBJ1-6; d_gene: -; v_gene: TRBV4-3; abundance: -; CDR3aa: CASSQVGGFYSPLHF; CDR3nt: TGCGCCAGCAGCCAAGTTGGGGGCTTCTATTCACCCCTCCACTTT